A single sample gave rise to the 21 T cell receptor beta chains below, sequenced in a study of T cell changes during pregnancy in multiple sclerosis. Sequencing used immunoSEQ multiplex PCR; TCRdb keeps in-frame clones, though not all of them. The repertoire holds tens of thousands of clones, with 91% as singletons. The sequenced sample was CD8+ T cells from peripheral blood mononuclear cells, obtained before pregnancy. The receptor set was obtained from a female donor with multiple sclerosis, enrolled in a pregnancy study.

The V gene is TRBV9, the J gene TRBJ2-6; TRBD2 might be the D (6 bases). This CDR3 region has 16 residues. Germline lookup yields CDR1 SGDLS and CDR2 YYNGEE. V was trimmed by 5 bases and J by 0 bases, leaving 12 bases between them. The CDR3: CASRGMGGSGANVLTF. The CDR3 DNA sequence: TGTGCCAGCAGAGGGATGGGAGGCTCTGGGGCCAACGTCCTGACTTTC.

Here the CDR3 DNA reads TGTGCCAGCAGCCCGACGGGGGGTCCTAACTATGGCTACACCTTC. It yields the protein CASSPTGGPNYGYTF. The chain uses TRBV7-8 and TRBJ1-2; a weak D match, TRBD1 (5 bases). Germline V gives CDR1 SGHVS, CDR2 FQNEAQ. The CDR3 runs to 15 residues. V dropped 5 bases and J dropped 0 bases, with 13 bases sitting between them.

The rearrangement joins TRBV7-9 to TRBJ2-1, with D possibly matching TRBD2 (5 bases). The germline V and J ends were trimmed by 7 bases and 9 bases, with 10 bases remaining between them. Germline CDR1 reads SEHNR; CDR2 reads FQNEAQ (reference sequence). The CDR3 is 11 residues long. As DNA, the CDR3 is TGTGCCAGCACCTTGGGGAGTGAGCAGTTCTTC. This codes for CASTLGSEQFF.

The chain uses TRBV6-5 and TRBJ2-3; tentative D call: TRBD2 (6 bases). The CDR3 extends over 16 amino acids. From germline, CDR1 is MNHEY and CDR2 SVGAGI. Trimming cost V 2 bases and J 6 bases, with 18 bases left between them. CDR3 sequence: CASSYKNQGGRDTQYF. The CDR3 bases are TGTGCCAGCAGTTACAAAAACCAGGGTGGGAGGGATACGCAGTATTTT.

The rearrangement uses TRBV19 and TRBJ1-2; possibly TRBD1 for D (6 bases). The CDR3 covers 16 residues. The germline V and J ends were trimmed by 1 base and 4 bases, with 16 bases remaining between them. Germline-derived CDR1 and CDR2 are LNHDA and SQIVND (reference sequence). DNA of the CDR3: TGTGCCAGTAGTATAGGCCCGGACAGCCGGCTCTATGGCTACACCTTC. It is translated as CASSIGPDSRLYGYTF.

The gene calls are TRBV5-8 and TRBJ2-7; 8 bases map to TRBD1. Germline V lookup: CDR1 SGHTS, CDR2 YDEGEE. Losses at the gene ends were 0 bases for V and 2 bases for J; bases not matched to a gene: 1. This CDR3 is 14 amino acids long. The CDR3 DNA is TGTGCCAGCAGCTTGGAGGGACAGGCCTACGAGCAGTACTTC. Residues: CASSLEGQAYEQYF.

This chain joins TRBV7-6 and TRBJ2-7; a possible D gene is TRBD2 (5 bases). Germline V lookup: CDR1 SGHVS, CDR2 FNYEAQ. The V end lost 4 bases, the J end lost 0 bases, and 10 bases lay between the germline ends. The CDR3 runs 14 residues. The CDR3 sequence is CASSSLVSSYEQYF. CDR3 coding DNA: TGTGCCAGCAGCTCACTAGTAAGCTCCTACGAGCAGTACTTC. Based on the CDR3 plus reference TRBV7-6 and TRBJ2-7, the full variable domain is GAGVSQSPRYKVTKRGQDVALRCDPISGHVSLYWYRQALGQGPEFLTYFNYEAQQDKSGLPNDRFSAERPEGSISTLTIQRTEQRDSAMYRCASSSLVSSYEQYFGPGTRLTVT.

This clone has just a few counts. The CDR3 DNA is TGTGCCAGCAGCGAACCGGTAGCGGGAGATGAGCAGTTCTTC. The encoded protein is CASSEPVAGDEQFF. The chain is built from TRBV9 and TRBJ2-1; TRBD2 aligns across 9 bases. The CDR3 has 14 residues. Trimming removed 3 bases from V and 8 bases from J; junction bases left unmatched: 6. Germline CDR1 reads SGDLS; CDR2 reads YYNGEE.

This chain links TRBV28 with TRBJ2-1, with 9 bases aligning to TRBD2. The V segment lost 6 bases and the J segment 8 bases; nucleotides outside the gene matches: 8. The CDR3 loop spans 14 amino acids. Germline CDR1 MDHEN, CDR2 SYDVKM. The CDR3 spells CASSSGTSLYEQFF. The CDR3 DNA is TGTGCCAGCAGCTCCGGGACTAGCCTTTATGAGCAGTTCTTC. Full variable domain (rest looked up from reference TRBV28 and TRBJ2-1): DVKVTQSSRYLVKRTGEKVFLECVQDMDHENMFWYRQDPGLGLRLIYFSYDVKMKEKGDIPEGYSVSREKKERFSLILESASTNQTSMYLCASSSGTSLYEQFFGPGTRLTVL.

The J gene is TRBJ1-1, the V gene TRBV19; TRBD1 matches at 8 bases. The length of the CDR3 is 16 residues. Germline V lookup: CDR1 LNHDA, CDR2 SQIVND (reference sequence). Trimming took 7 bases from V and 3 from J; bases not matched to a gene: 13. The CDR3 protein is CASNPGQVYGDTEAFF. The CDR3 region has the DNA TGTGCCAGTAACCCGGGACAGGTGTATGGGGACACTGAAGCTTTCTTT.

V gene TRBV11-1 combines with J gene TRBJ1-2; 7 nucleotides align to TRBD1. Germline-derived CDR1 and CDR2 are SGHAT and FQDESV (reference sequence). CDR3 length: 16 residues. V shed 0 bases, J shed 5 bases, and the junction held 9 bases outside the gene matches. The CDR3 region has the DNA TGTGCCAGCAGCTTAGCGCCGGCCTGGGACAGATATGGCTACACCTTC. As protein: CASSLAPAWDRYGYTF.

The V and J genes are TRBV6-5 and TRBJ2-5; TRBD2 aligns across 9 bases. This CDR3 is 15 amino acids long. Germline loops: CDR1 MNHEY, CDR2 SVGAGI. Trimming removed 1 base from V and 2 bases from J; junction bases left unmatched: 2. This chain's CDR3 is CASSYWAGGQETQYF. The CDR3 nucleotides read TGTGCCAGCAGTTACTGGGCGGGGGGGCAAGAGACCCAGTACTTC.

The rearrangement joins TRBV5-6 to TRBJ2-7; D possibly corresponds to TRBD2 (6 bases). V lost 3 bases to trimming and J lost 5 bases, with 21 bases between them. Per the germline V gene, CDR1 is SGHDT and CDR2 is YYEEEE. CDR3 length: 16 residues. Here the CDR3 reads CASSSPPRDSSHEQYF. In DNA form, the CDR3 reads TGTGCCAGCAGCTCCCCTCCCCGGGACTCCTCGCACGAGCAGTACTTC.

This chain links TRBV6-1 with TRBJ1-2; D not certain. Germline V gene data show CDR1 as MNHNS and CDR2 as SASEGT. V lost 1 base and J 5 bases, leaving 14 bases between the germline ends. This CDR3 has 15 amino acids. Here the CDR3 DNA reads TGTGCCAGCAGTGAAGGTGTCGACTGGTCATATGGCTACACCTTC. Residues: CASSEGVDWSYGYTF.

The genes are TRBV4-1 and TRBJ1-2; the D gene is possibly TRBD1 (5 bases). The germline gives CDR1 MGHRA, CDR2 YSYEKL. Trimming shortened V by 1 base and J by 5 bases, and 11 bases separated the two germline ends. The CDR3 runs to 14 residues. CDR3 sequence: CASSQGQGGYGYTF. In DNA form, the CDR3 reads TGCGCCAGCAGCCAAGGGCAGGGAGGGTATGGCTACACCTTC.

The chain links TRBV13 to TRBJ2-2; TRBD1 is a possible D gene (6 bases). V dropped 4 bases and J dropped 5 bases, with 14 bases sitting between them. Germline V lookup: CDR1 PRHDT, CDR2 FYEKMQ (reference sequence). The CDR3 runs 15 residues. For the CDR3, the DNA is TGTGCCAGCAGCTCGCGGACAGTGCTGACCGGGGAGCTGTTTTTT. As protein: CASSSRTVLTGELFF.

This chain connects TRBV6-6 to TRBJ1-4; D possibly corresponds to TRBD1 (5 bases). The CDR3 is 14 residues long. Trimming took 5 bases from V and 7 from J, leaving 14 bases between them. Per germline, CDR1 MNHNY and CDR2 SVGAGI (reference sequence). CDR3 sequence: CASSPTGGTEKLFF. Here the CDR3 DNA reads TGTGCCAGCAGTCCCACCGGGGGGACTGAAAAACTGTTTTTT.

The chain recombines TRBV9 with TRBJ1-1, with TRBD1 identical over 7 bases. Germline lookup yields CDR1 SGDLS and CDR2 YYNGEE. CDR3 size: 15 residues. The V and J ends lost 0 bases and 0 bases, in that order; junction bases with no gene match: 2. The CDR3 DNA reads TGTGCCAGCAGCGTAGGGACAGGCATGAACACTGAAGCTTTCTTT. This sequence encodes CASSVGTGMNTEAFF.

The rearrangement links TRBV12-2 to TRBJ2-7; the listed D gene, TRBD2, was not tested against the DNA. TRBV12-2 is noted as a pseudogene. The CDR3 is made up of 16 amino acids. CDR3 amino acids: CASRLEVCGFAYEQYF. CDR3 bases: TGTGCAAGTCGCTTAGAGGTTTGCGGGTTTGCCTACGAGCAGTACTTC.

This chain joins TRBV7-8 and TRBJ2-1, with unresolved D. The V end was cut by 1 base, the J end by 4 bases, with 5 bases between. This CDR3 region has 13 residues. Germline CDR1 reads SGHVS; CDR2 reads FQNEAQ. The DNA for the CDR3 is TGTGCCAGCAGCTTAGTCGTGTACAATGAGCAGTTCTTC. This translates into CASSLVVYNEQFF.

The V gene is TRBV27, the J gene TRBJ2-1, with 7 bases aligning to TRBD2. Germline assignment: CDR1 MNHEY and CDR2 SMNVEV (reference sequence). Unmatched junction bases numbered 5, after V lost 0 bases and J lost 3 bases. The CDR3 sequence is 16 residues long. The CDR3 sequence is CASSLSYGEGYNEQFF. CDR3 nucleotide sequence: TGTGCCAGCAGTTTATCCTACGGGGAGGGCTACAATGAGCAGTTCTTC.